This T cell receptor beta chain was recovered during a study of blood T cell repertoires in COVID-19. Study-wide background: The cDNA or gDNA used as material had been derived from T cells, B-cell-depleted T cells, or PBMCs.

Clones were sequenced by immunoSEQ multiplex PCR, and TCRdb holds only the in-frame ones, with some missing. The repertoire consists of about 300,000 clones, with 86% occurring once and the leading ten covering more than 9%. CDR1 is SGHAT and CDR2 is FQNNGV in the germline V gene. This CDR3 contains 18 residues. V lost 4 bases to trimming and J lost 3 bases, with 24 bases between them. The clonotype comes from a woman between 18 and 30 years old who had recovered from COVID-19. The sequenced sample was PBMCs or T cells enriched from blood (not recorded which). The chain carries TRBV11-2 and TRBJ1-2; TRBD1 is a possible D gene (6 bases). The CDR3 loop reads CASSSLRGIGTSYYGYTF. DNA for the CDR3: TGTGCCAGCAGCTCCCTAAGGGGCATCGGGACATCGTACTATGGCTACACCTTC.